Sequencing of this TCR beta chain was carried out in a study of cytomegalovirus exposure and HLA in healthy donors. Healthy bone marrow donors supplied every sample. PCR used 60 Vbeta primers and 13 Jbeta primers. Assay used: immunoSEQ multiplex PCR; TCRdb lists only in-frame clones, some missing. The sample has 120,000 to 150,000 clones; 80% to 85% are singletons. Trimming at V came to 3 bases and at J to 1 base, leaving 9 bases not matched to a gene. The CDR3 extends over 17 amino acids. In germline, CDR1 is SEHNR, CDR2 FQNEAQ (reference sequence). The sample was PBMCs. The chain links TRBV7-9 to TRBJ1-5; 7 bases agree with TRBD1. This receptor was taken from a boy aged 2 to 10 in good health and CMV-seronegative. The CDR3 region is CASSFGQVSGSNQPQHF. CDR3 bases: TGTGCCAGCAGCTTTGGACAGGTATCGGGGAGCAATCAGCCCCAGCATTTT.